This TCR beta chain derives from a study of post-analysis software for immune sequencing data. Every TCR beta cDNA library bore unique molecular identifiers. Each CDR3 protein is one row after TCRdb ran MiXCR on the PCR reads. The sample has roughly 400,000 distinct CDR3 sequences, 30% to 40% seen once. There are 15 residues in the CDR3. V lost 0 bases and J 1 base, leaving 10 bases between the germline ends. Germline loops: CDR1 LGHNA, CDR2 YSLEER. Regarding the study as a whole: There were five TRBV segments more frequent in patients than controls, and TRBV5-6, TRBV5-1 and TRBV20-1 were among them. Analysis by F measure revealed that same-batch samples clustered strongly together.

This clonotype has a handful of counts. Its specificity is not known. The source of this sequence is a girl aged 2 to 9 with multiple sclerosis. The sample comprised blood. The chain has TRBV4-3 and TRBJ2-7; D not resolved. In nucleotides, the CDR3 is TGCGCCAGCAGCCAAGATCGAGTTGGGTCCTACGAGCAGTACTTC. It is translated as CASSQDRVGSYEQYF.